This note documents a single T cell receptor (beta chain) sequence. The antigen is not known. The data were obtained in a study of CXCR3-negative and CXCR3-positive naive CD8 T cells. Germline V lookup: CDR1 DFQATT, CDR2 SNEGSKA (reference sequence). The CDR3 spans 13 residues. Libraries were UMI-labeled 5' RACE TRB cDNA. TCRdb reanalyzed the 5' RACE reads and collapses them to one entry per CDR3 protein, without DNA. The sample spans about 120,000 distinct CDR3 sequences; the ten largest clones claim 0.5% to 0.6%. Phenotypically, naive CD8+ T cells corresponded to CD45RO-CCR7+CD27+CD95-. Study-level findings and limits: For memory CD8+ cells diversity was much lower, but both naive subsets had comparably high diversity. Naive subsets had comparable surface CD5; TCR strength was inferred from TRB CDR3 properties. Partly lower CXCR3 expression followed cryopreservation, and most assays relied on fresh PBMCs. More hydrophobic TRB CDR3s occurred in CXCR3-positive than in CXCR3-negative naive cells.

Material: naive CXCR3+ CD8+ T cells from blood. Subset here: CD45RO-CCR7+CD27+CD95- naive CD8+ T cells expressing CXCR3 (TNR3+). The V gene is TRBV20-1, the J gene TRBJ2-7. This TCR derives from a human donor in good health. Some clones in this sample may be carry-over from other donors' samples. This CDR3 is CSASSDLAYEQYF.